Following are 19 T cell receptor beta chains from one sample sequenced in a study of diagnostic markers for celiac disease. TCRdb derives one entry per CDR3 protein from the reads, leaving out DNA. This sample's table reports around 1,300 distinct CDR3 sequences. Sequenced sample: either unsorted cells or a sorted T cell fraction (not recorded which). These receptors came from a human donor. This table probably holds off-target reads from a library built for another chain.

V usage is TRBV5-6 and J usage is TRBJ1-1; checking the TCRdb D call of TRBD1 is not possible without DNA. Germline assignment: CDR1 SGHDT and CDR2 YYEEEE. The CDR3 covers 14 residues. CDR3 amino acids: CASSRPEGGTEAFF.

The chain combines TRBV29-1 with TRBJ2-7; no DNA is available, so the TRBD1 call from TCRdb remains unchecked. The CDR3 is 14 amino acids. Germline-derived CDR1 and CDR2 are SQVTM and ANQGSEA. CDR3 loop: CSVEGAGEGGEQYF.

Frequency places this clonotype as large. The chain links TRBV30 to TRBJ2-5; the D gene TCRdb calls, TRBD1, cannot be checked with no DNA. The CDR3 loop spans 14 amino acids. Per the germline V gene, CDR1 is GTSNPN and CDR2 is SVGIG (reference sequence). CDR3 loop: CAWSVGGSQETQYF.

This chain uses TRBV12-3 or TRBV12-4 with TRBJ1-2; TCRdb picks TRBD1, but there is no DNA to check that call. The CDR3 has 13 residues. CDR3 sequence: CASSPGQVYGYTF.

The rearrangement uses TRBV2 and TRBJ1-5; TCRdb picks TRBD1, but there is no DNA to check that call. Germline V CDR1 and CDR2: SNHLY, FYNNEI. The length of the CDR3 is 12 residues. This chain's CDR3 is CASSDRDQPQHF.

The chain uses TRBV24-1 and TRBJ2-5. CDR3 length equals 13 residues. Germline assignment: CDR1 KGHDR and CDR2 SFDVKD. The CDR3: CATSDSFLETQYF.

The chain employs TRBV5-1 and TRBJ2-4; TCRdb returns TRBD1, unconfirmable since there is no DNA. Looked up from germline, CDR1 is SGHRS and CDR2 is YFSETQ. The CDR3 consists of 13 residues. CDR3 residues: CASSIRQGNIQYF.

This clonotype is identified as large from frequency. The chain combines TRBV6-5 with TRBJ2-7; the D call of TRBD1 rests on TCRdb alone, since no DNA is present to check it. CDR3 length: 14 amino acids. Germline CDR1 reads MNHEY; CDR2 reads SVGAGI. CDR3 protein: CASSTGTGAREQYF.

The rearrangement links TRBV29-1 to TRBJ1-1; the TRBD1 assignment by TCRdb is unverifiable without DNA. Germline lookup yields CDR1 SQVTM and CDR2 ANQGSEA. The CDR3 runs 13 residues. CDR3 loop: CSAGSTVNTEAFF.

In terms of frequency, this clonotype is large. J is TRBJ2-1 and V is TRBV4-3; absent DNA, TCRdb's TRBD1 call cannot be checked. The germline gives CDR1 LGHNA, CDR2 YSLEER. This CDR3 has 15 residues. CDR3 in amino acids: CASSQDPGSYNEQFF.

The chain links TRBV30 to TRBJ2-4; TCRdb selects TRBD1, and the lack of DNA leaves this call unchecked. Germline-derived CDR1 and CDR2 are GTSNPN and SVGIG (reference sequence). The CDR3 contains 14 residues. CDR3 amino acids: CAWSRQGAKNIQYF.

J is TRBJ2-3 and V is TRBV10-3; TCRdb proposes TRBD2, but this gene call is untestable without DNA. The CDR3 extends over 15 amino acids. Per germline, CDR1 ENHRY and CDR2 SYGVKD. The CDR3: CAISAGGLDTDTQYF.

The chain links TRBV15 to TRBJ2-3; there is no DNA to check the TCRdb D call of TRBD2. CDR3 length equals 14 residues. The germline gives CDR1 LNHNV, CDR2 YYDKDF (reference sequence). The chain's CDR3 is CATSRDRAADTQYF.

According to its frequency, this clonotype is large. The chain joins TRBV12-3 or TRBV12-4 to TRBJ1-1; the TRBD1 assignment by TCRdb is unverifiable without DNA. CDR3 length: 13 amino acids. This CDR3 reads CASSRTGNTEAFF.

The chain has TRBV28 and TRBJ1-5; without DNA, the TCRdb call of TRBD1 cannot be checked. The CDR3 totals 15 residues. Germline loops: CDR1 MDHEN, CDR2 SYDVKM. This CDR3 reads CASRTKGAGRQPQHF. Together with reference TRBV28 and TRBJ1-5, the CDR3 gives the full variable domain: DVKVTQSSRYLVKRTGEKVFLECVQDMDHENMFWYRQDPGLGLRLIYFSYDVKMKEKGDIPEGYSVSREKKERFSLILESASTNQTSMYLCASRTKGAGRQPQHFGDGTRLSIL.

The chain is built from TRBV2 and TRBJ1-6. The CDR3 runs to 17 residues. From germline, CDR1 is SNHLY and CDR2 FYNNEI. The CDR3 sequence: CASSEALAGLGNSPLHF.

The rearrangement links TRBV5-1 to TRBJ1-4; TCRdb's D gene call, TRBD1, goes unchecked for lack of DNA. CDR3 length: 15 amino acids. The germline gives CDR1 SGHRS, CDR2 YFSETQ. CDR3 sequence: CASSLGTGPNEKLFF.

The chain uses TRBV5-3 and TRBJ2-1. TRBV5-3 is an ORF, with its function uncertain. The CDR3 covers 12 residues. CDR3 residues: CARSLVFNEQFF.

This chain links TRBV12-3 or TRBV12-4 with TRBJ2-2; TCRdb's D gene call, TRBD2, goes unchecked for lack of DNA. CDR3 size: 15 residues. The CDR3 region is CASTWTSPWTGELFF.